Below are 27 T cell receptor beta chains sequenced from a single sample in a study of T cell repertoires in cytomegalovirus infection. Via MiXCR, TCRdb re-called the reads, giving one row per CDR3 protein. The sample has more than 150,000 distinct CDR3 sequences, roughly 27% seen once. Sequences were obtained from PBMCs. The receptors here all came from a human donor in good health (CMV status not recorded). Some clones in this sample may be carry-over from other donors' samples.

This clonotype was seen just once. V usage is TRBV19 and J usage is TRBJ1-5; D not certain. The ends were cut back, 3 bases at V and 1 base at J, with 13 bases in the middle. Germline CDR1 is LNHDA and CDR2 is SQIVND (reference sequence). There are 16 residues in the CDR3. The CDR3 DNA follows: TGTGCCAGTAGTATCGTTCCGGGAAAAAGCAATCAGCCCCAGCATTTT. Encoded protein: CASSIVPGKSNQPQHF.

This clonotype was seen more than once but under ten times. The chain has TRBV6-6 and TRBJ2-7; 7 bases are a match to TRBD2. The J segment lost 7 bases and the V segment lost 4 bases, leaving 7 bases of the junction unmatched. Looked up from germline, CDR1 is MNHNY and CDR2 is SVGAGI (reference sequence). This CDR3 region has 13 residues. For the CDR3, the DNA is TGTGCCAGCAGTTTGACTAGCCCGGGAGAGCAGTACTTC. Protein product: CASSLTSPGEQYF.

This chain joins TRBV10-2 and TRBJ1-5, with D perhaps matching TRBD1 (5 bases). Germline CDR1 WSHSY, CDR2 SAAADI. The CDR3 consists of 17 residues. V was trimmed by 4 bases and J by 4 bases, leaving 20 bases between them. The CDR3 DNA is TGCGCCAGCAGTGTAGGTTCGGCAGGGATGTTGAATCAGCCCCAGCATTTT. Translation: CASSVGSAGMLNQPQHF.

Only a few counts were recorded for this clonotype. This chain connects TRBV6-1 to TRBJ1-1; no clear D. The CDR3 is made up of 14 amino acids. Germline loops: CDR1 MNHNS, CDR2 SASEGT. With 2 bases removed from V and 4 bases from J, the gap between germline ends came to 11 bases. CDR3 in DNA: TGTGCCAGCAGTGAACAAGGGCGATCCACTGAAGCTTTCTTT. This translates into CASSEQGRSTEAFF.

The chain joins TRBV6-5 to TRBJ1-1; D is possibly TRBD1 (5 bases). Germline CDR1 is MNHEY and CDR2 is SVGAGI. This CDR3 contains 16 residues. V was shortened by 2 bases and J by 0 bases, with 13 bases between the two germline ends. This chain's CDR3 is CASSYLGGLLNTEAFF. CDR3 nucleotide sequence: TGTGCCAGCAGTTACCTCGGGGGACTGTTGAACACTGAAGCTTTCTTT.

In its sample, this clonotype was seen a few times. The rearrangement links TRBV12-3 or TRBV12-4 to TRBJ1-2, with 9 bases matching TRBD1. The CDR3 spans 14 residues. V trimming: 5 bases; J trimming: 3 bases; junction bases outside the gene matches: 4. This CDR3 reads CASSVQGADYGYTF. The CDR3 region has the DNA TGTGCCAGCAGTGTACAGGGGGCGGACTATGGCTACACCTTC.

The chain is built from TRBV29-1 and TRBJ1-4; TRBD1 is a possible D gene (5 bases). The germline V gene encodes CDR1 SQVTM and CDR2 ANQGSEA. V lost 6 bases, J lost 5 bases, and 16 bases lay in between. The CDR3 is 14 amino acids. The CDR3 region is CSVGDSKMNEKLFF. CDR3 DNA sequence: TGCAGCGTCGGAGACAGCAAGATGAATGAAAAACTGTTTTTT.

This chain connects TRBV12-3 or TRBV12-4 to TRBJ1-1, with no clear D. The CDR3 runs 13 residues. V shed 8 bases and J shed 5 bases, with 15 bases lying between them. CDR3 nucleotide sequence: TGTGCCAGCCATGGTCGGTATATGACTGAAGCTTTCTTT. Translation: CASHGRYMTEAFF.

The CDR3 region is CATRSVGYGYTF. CDR3 nucleotide sequence: TGTGCCACAAGGAGTGTGGGCTATGGCTACACCTTC. The rearrangement links TRBV19 to TRBJ1-2, with unresolved D. The germline V gene encodes CDR1 LNHDA and CDR2 SQIVND (reference sequence). V was shortened by 10 bases and J by 4 bases, with 13 bases between the two germline ends. CDR3 length: 12 amino acids.

V is TRBV6-6 and J is TRBJ1-6, with 7 positions matching TRBD1. CDR3 length: 15 residues. Germline trimming cut 6 bases from V and 5 bases from J; bases unmatched to any gene: 7. Germline V lookup: CDR1 MNHNY, CDR2 SVGAGI (reference sequence). Here the CDR3 reads CASSRGTDNNSPLHF. The CDR3 DNA follows: TGTGCCAGCAGCCGAGGGACAGACAATAATTCACCCCTCCACTTT.

This chain links TRBV7-8 with TRBJ1-6, with D unclear. Germline CDR1 and CDR2: SGHVS and FQNEAQ. The CDR3 extends over 17 amino acids. Trimming took off 5 bases at V and 4 bases at J, with 18 bases between the two ends. The CDR3 region is CASSVDVNPGYNSPLHF. As DNA, the CDR3 is TGTGCCAGCAGCGTGGACGTAAACCCAGGATATAATTCACCCCTCCACTTT. The entire variable domain, with the rest obtained from reference TRBV7-8 and TRBJ1-6, is as follows: GAGVSQSPRYKVAKRGQDVALRCDPISGHVSLFWYQQALGQGPEFLTYFQNEAQLDKSGLPSDRFFAERPEGSVSTLKIQRTQQEDSAVYLCASSVDVNPGYNSPLHFGNGTRLTVT.

A single count supports this clonotype. Compared with germline, one end of the junction differs, possibly owing to a read error. The V and J genes are TRBV7-8 and TRBJ2-3; D gene unclear. The length of the CDR3 is 15 residues. Looked up from germline, CDR1 is SGHVS and CDR2 is FQNEAQ. CDR3 amino acids: CDSSLGGDERDTQYF. The CDR3 DNA reads as TGTGACAGCAGCTTGGGTGGGGATGAGAGAGATACGCAGTATTTT. The variable domain in full, with the rest retrieved from reference TRBV7-8 and TRBJ2-3, is GAGVSQSPRYKVAKRGQDVALRCDPISGHVSLFWYQQALGQGPEFLTYFQNEAQLDKSGLPSDRFFAERPEGSVSTLKIQRTQQEDSAVYLCDSSLGGDERDTQYFGPGTRLTVL.

The rearrangement links TRBV20-1 to TRBJ2-5; weak D call: TRBD2 (5 bases). Germline V CDR1 and CDR2: DFQATT, SNEGSKA (reference sequence). The CDR3 contains 16 residues. Trimming took 3 bases from V and 0 from J, leaving 17 bases between them. CDR3 DNA sequence: TGCAGTGCTAGTCGGATGGCGGGCGAGTACCAAGAGACCCAGTACTTC. Translation: CSASRMAGEYQETQYF.

This clonotype occurred a few times. This sequence joins TRBV5-6 and TRBJ1-2; D gene unclear. This CDR3 region has 14 residues. Germline V gene lookup returns CDR1 SGHDT and CDR2 YYEEEE. The germline V and J ends were trimmed by 3 bases and 7 bases, with 16 bases remaining between them. The CDR3 DNA is TGTGCCAGCAGCTCCCCATCCAGAGAGGCTGGCTACACCTTC. This sequence encodes CASSSPSREAGYTF.

This clonotype turned up a few times. J is TRBJ1-2 and V is TRBV2; TRBD1 might be the D (5 bases). This CDR3 is 13 amino acids long. V was trimmed by 5 bases and J by 3 bases, leaving 10 bases between them. Germline CDR1 SNHLY, CDR2 FYNNEI. In DNA form, the CDR3 reads TGTGCCAGCAGTCGACAGATTTACTATGGCTACACCTTC. Its protein product is CASSRQIYYGYTF.

This clonotype has just a few counts. The V call is TRBV13, the J call TRBJ1-1, with D tentatively TRBD1 (5 bases). The CDR3 totals 15 residues. The ends were cut back, 4 bases at V and 1 base at J, with 13 bases in the middle. Looked up from germline, CDR1 is PRHDT and CDR2 is FYEKMQ (reference sequence). CDR3 sequence: CASSSPGRRNTEAFF. The DNA for the CDR3 is TGTGCCAGCAGCTCCCCAGGGAGAAGGAACACTGAAGCTTTCTTT.

This clonotype was observed a few times. The chain links TRBV7-6 to TRBJ2-5, with no clear D. This CDR3 region has 13 residues. V was pared by 2 bases and J by 3 bases, with 7 bases between. The germline V gene has CDR1 SGHVS and CDR2 FNYEAQ. Here the CDR3 reads CASSLSPEETQYF. In DNA form, the CDR3 reads TGTGCCAGCAGCTTATCCCCTGAAGAGACCCAGTACTTC. Filled out from reference TRBV7-6 and TRBJ2-5, the complete variable domain reads GAGVSQSPRYKVTKRGQDVALRCDPISGHVSLYWYRQALGQGPEFLTYFNYEAQQDKSGLPNDRFSAERPEGSISTLTIQRTEQRDSAMYRCASSLSPEETQYFGPGTRLLVL.

This clonotype was found a few times. V usage is TRBV11-2 and J usage is TRBJ1-3; no reliable D call. The ends were cut back, 5 bases at V and 4 bases at J, with 9 bases in the middle. CDR1 and CDR2 (germline): SGHAT, FQNNGV. The length of the CDR3 is 13 residues. CDR3 loop: CASSPDVGNTIYF. CDR3 nucleotide sequence: TGTGCCAGCAGCCCTGACGTGGGAAACACCATATATTTT.

Comment on this clonotype: It may be a read error: a sequence one base away is much more abundant. The chain joins TRBV7-2 to TRBJ2-6; D may match TRBD1 or TRBD2 (5 bases each). The CDR3 contains 15 residues. Germline CDR1 is SGHTA and CDR2 is FQGNSA. The CDR3 DNA follows: TGTGCCAGTTCCGCTCCCGGGGTTGGGGCCAACGCCCTGACTTTC. Its protein product is CASSAPGVGANALTF.

This chain links TRBV6-6 with TRBJ2-7; a weak D match, TRBD1 (5 bases). Looked up from germline, CDR1 is MNHNY and CDR2 is SVGAGI (reference sequence). The length of the CDR3 is 14 residues. Trimming took off 0 bases at V and 3 bases at J, with 9 bases between the two ends. CDR3 nucleotide sequence: TGTGCCAGCAGTTACTCGAAGGGGAACTACGAGCAGTACTTC. Amino acid sequence: CASSYSKGNYEQYF.

This clonotype was counted only a few times. V usage is TRBV7-9 and J usage is TRBJ2-1, with 7 nucleotides matching TRBD2. The CDR3 is 16 residues long. Germline V lookup: CDR1 SEHNR, CDR2 FQNEAQ (reference sequence). Trimming took 2 bases from V and 3 from J; bases not matched to a gene: 7. The CDR3 nucleotides are TGTGCCAGCAGCTTAACGGGGGGAACCTTCTACAATGAGCAGTTCTTC. The encoded protein is CASSLTGGTFYNEQFF.

The chain recombines TRBV29-1 with TRBJ1-2; TRBD1 agrees at 8 bases. V gave up 7 bases and J gave up 4 bases; unmatched junction bases: 5. This CDR3 has 12 residues. Germline-derived CDR1 and CDR2 are SQVTM and ANQGSEA. The CDR3 loop reads CSGGQDSYGYTF. In DNA, the CDR3 is TGCAGCGGGGGACAGGATTCCTATGGCTACACCTTC.

This clonotype was seen repeatedly, ten times or more. The rearrangement links TRBV7-2 to TRBJ2-3, with 10 nucleotides matching TRBD2. V lost 1 base, J lost 2 bases, and 9 bases stayed unmatched. The germline CDR1 and CDR2 sequences are SGHTA and FQGNSA. CDR3 length: 18 residues. As DNA, the CDR3 is TGTGCCAGCAGCTTAGGGTTCCCAGCGGGGGGGACCACAGATACGCAGTATTTT. It is translated as CASSLGFPAGGTTDTQYF.

V is TRBV12-3 or TRBV12-4 and J is TRBJ2-5; TRBD1 agrees at 9 bases. The CDR3 totals 15 residues. V was clipped by 5 bases and J by 2 bases; unmatched bases: 6. In nucleotides, the CDR3 is TGTGCCAGCAGTCCCGGGACAGGGTTGCAAGAGACCCAGTACTTC. It is translated as CASSPGTGLQETQYF.

The V call is TRBV27, the J call TRBJ2-1, with D tentatively TRBD2 (5 bases). The CDR3 loop spans 16 amino acids. The germline V gene has CDR1 MNHEY and CDR2 SMNVEV (reference sequence). The V end lost 4 bases, the J end lost 4 bases, and 17 bases lay between the germline ends. CDR3 DNA: TGTGCCAGCAGTTCCCCGGGGAAGCGGCTTTACAATGAGCAGTTCTTC. Its translation is CASSSPGKRLYNEQFF.

This clonotype appeared many times. J is TRBJ2-3 and V is TRBV7-2; 10 nucleotides line up with TRBD2. CDR1 and CDR2 from the germline V gene are SGHTA and FQGNSA. V dropped 3 bases and J dropped 5; count of bases not matched to a gene: 2. The CDR3 is 14 residues long. CDR3 in amino acids: CASSFGLAEDTQYF. The CDR3, as DNA: TGTGCCAGCAGCTTCGGACTAGCGGAAGATACGCAGTATTTT.

A note on this clonotype: A much larger clone sits a single nucleotide away, making a read error possible. The chain couples TRBV7-2 to TRBJ1-1; D may be TRBD1 (5 bases). Germline loops: CDR1 SGHTA, CDR2 FQGNSA. V was clipped by 9 bases and J by 1 base, with 15 bases between them. The CDR3 loop spans 14 amino acids. CDR3 DNA sequence: TGTGCCAGAAGCCGCTACACAGGGAACACTGAAGCTTTCTTT. Its translation is CARSRYTGNTEAFF.